A selection of T cell receptor beta chains follows, all from one sample in a study of chemoradiotherapy in HPV16-positive cancers. Sequenced by immunoSEQ multiplex PCR; TCRdb stores in-frame clones only, minus some. The sample contains 5,800 or so clones, roughly 90% of which appear only once. Sequenced material: blood, taken from a patient who underwent chemoradiotherapy. The receptors come from a human donor with HPV-associated anogenital cancer. Each CDR3 is given with its conserved first and last residue. D genes are given only for firm matches. Some rows mark clone size as missing; the rest say once, few, many or name a class of expanded clone.

size: NA
V: TRBV5-4
D: NA
J: TRBJ2-7
DNA: TGTGCCAGCAGTAAGGAAACGGACAGCTCCTACGAGCAGTACTTC
CDR3: CASSKETDSSYEQYF

size: NA
V: TRBV7-2
D: TRBD1
J: TRBJ1-5
DNA: TGTGCCAGCAGCTCCCTTCCCGGGACAGGGGTACCCCAGCATTTT
CDR3: CASSSLPGTGVPQHF

size: NA
V: TRBV18
D: NA
J: TRBJ1-1
DNA: TGTGCCAGCTCACCCCAAGGGAACACTGAAGCTTTCTTT
CDR3: CASSPQGNTEAFF

size: NA
V: TRBV27
D: TRBD2
J: TRBJ2-3
DNA: TGTGCCAGTTCTCCTCGAGCGGGGACAGATACGCAGTATTTT
CDR3: CASSPRAGTDTQYF

size: NA
V: TRBV4-3
D: NA
J: TRBJ1-1
DNA: TGCGCCAGCAGCCAAGATAGGCGGATGAACACTGAAGCTTTCTTT
CDR3: CASSQDRRMNTEAFF

size: NA
V: TRBV28
D: TRBD1
J: TRBJ2-4
DNA: TGTGCCAGCAGTTTCGGGACAGGGAGGTCGGTCGTTCAGTACTTC
CDR3: CASSFGTGRSVVQYF

size: few
V: TRBV11-2
D: NA
J: TRBJ1-1
DNA: TGTGCCAGCAGCCCCTGGGGGGGTGGAACTGAAGCTTTCTTT
CDR3: CASSPWGGGTEAFF

size: NA
V: TRBV7-2
D: TRBD2
J: TRBJ2-3
DNA: TGTGCCAGCAGCTCAGTTGGGACTAGCGGGGGGCCCACAGATACGCAGTATTTT
CDR3: CASSSVGTSGGPTDTQYF

size: NA
V: TRBV6-1
D: NA
J: TRBJ1-1
DNA: TGTGCCAGCAGCGAACCAACGAGCGTGAGAACTGAAGCTTTCTTT
CDR3: CASSEPTSVRTEAFF

size: NA
V: TRBV7-2
D: NA
J: TRBJ1-2
DNA: TGTGCCAGCAGCCTCCAAGGGGTGGGCCGTGGCTACACCTTC
CDR3: CASSLQGVGRGYTF

size: NA
V: TRBV14
D: NA
J: TRBJ1-6
DNA: TGTGCCAGCAGCCAAGATCAGGCAGGTCTAAGAAATTCACCCCTCCACTTT
CDR3: CASSQDQAGLRNSPLHF

size: NA
V: TRBV6-5
D: NA
J: TRBJ1-1
DNA: TGTGCCAGCAGTCAATTCCTCAGGGGTGTCACTGAAGCTTTCTTT
CDR3: CASSQFLRGVTEAFF

size: NA
V: TRBV7-9
D: TRBD2
J: TRBJ2-1
DNA: TGTGCCAGCAGCCAGGCGGGCGAGCGGGGGAAGCGGTTCTTC
CDR3: CASSQAGERGKRFF

size: NA
V: TRBV6-5
D: NA
J: TRBJ2-5
DNA: TGTGCCAGCAGCTACTACCAGGGGGGGGAGACCCAGTACTTC
CDR3: CASSYYQGGETQYF

size: NA
V: TRBV7-9
D: NA
J: TRBJ1-3
DNA: TGTGCCAGCAGCTTTTTACCCGGCTCTGGAAACACCATATATTTT
CDR3: CASSFLPGSGNTIYF

size: few
V: TRBV2
D: NA
J: TRBJ1-6
DNA: TGTGCCAGCAGTGATAGAGGGGTTTCACCCCTCCACTTT
CDR3: CASSDRGVSPLHF

size: NA
V: TRBV9
D: TRBD1
J: TRBJ1-4
DNA: TGTGCCAGCAGCGGAGGACAGGGCCTGGTCTCTAATGAAAAACTGTTTTTT
CDR3: CASSGGQGLVSNEKLFF

size: NA
V: TRBV27
D: TRBD1
J: TRBJ1-2
DNA: TGTGCCAGCAGTCCGACAGGGGGAGGGTATGGCTACACCTTC
CDR3: CASSPTGGGYGYTF

size: NA
V: TRBV18
D: NA
J: TRBJ1-6
DNA: TGTGCCAGCTCGACTAATAATTCACCCCTCCACTTT
CDR3: CASSTNNSPLHF

size: NA
V: TRBV5-6
D: NA
J: TRBJ1-2
DNA: TGTGCCAGCAGCCCAGGGCACTATGGCTACACCTTC
CDR3: CASSPGHYGYTF

size: NA
V: TRBV5-8
D: NA
J: TRBJ2-5
DNA: TGTGCCAGCAGCCCGACCGGGACCGGTCCCCAAGAGACCCAGTACTTC
CDR3: CASSPTGTGPQETQYF

size: NA
V: TRBV18
D: NA
J: TRBJ2-7
DNA: TGTGCCAGCTCGATGACAGGTTTCTACGAGCAGTACTTC
CDR3: CASSMTGFYEQYF

size: NA
V: TRBV7-8
D: NA
J: TRBJ2-5
DNA: TGTGCCAGCAGCTTAGCGCTAAGAAGTAACAGGGAGGCAGAGACCCAGTACTTC
CDR3: CASSLALRSNREAETQYF

size: NA
V: TRBV7-9
D: NA
J: TRBJ1-5
DNA: TGTGCCAGCAGCTTGGGGGGATATAGCAATCAGCCCCAGCATTTT
CDR3: CASSLGGYSNQPQHF